Shown below are 31 T cell receptor beta chains from a single sample sequenced in a study of T cells in women clearing cervical HPV infection. Some clones are missing from TCRdb's copy, which holds only in-frame ones; the method was immunoSEQ multiplex PCR. The repertoire table contains fewer than 35,000 clones. Material for sequencing was blood buffy coat. The receptors originated from a woman aged 18 to 75 with a cervical HPV16 infection that either progressed to CIN3+ or cleared (not recorded which).

To note about this clone: The read is 3 residues too short to cover the CDR3 end, so that end is filled in from the germline J gene. The V gene is TRBV7-2, the J gene TRBJ2-2, with 8 bases matching TRBD2. Trimming at V came to 5 bases and at J to 0 bases, leaving 2 bases not matched to a gene. Germline V gene sequence: CDR1 SGHTA, CDR2 FQGNSA. This CDR3 is built from 15 residues. CDR3 residues: CASSLSGANTGELFF. The CDR3 bases that were read are TGTGCCAGCAGCCTTAGCGGGGCGAACACCGGGGAG.

Note on this clone: The read ends 3 residues before the CDR3 terminus; that terminus is restored from the germline J gene. This chain uses TRBV13 with TRBJ2-3; 7 positions match TRBD1. The CDR3 has 12 amino acids. The V gene's germline CDR1 is PRHDT and CDR2 FYEKMQ (reference sequence). Trimming at V came to 8 bases and at J to 3 bases, leaving 2 bases not matched to a gene. The CDR3 reads CASAGGTDTQYF. The CDR3 bases that were read are TGTGCCAGCGCAGGGGGTACAGATACG.

Regarding this clone: The read terminates 3 residues before the CDR3 end, so the remaining end is supplied by the germline J gene. V is TRBV29-1 and J is TRBJ1-2; the D gene is possibly TRBD1 (5 bases). Germline CDR1 SQVTM, CDR2 ANQGSEA. There are 13 residues in the CDR3. This CDR3 is CSVVLAGRPFYTF. The sequenced CDR3 bases are TGCAGCGTTGTTTTAGCGGGACGTCCGTTC.

Comment on this clone: The read ends 3 residues early relative to the CDR3; the germline J gene fills the gap. The rearrangement uses TRBV6-2 or TRBV6-3 and TRBJ1-2; possibly TRBD1 for D (6 bases). The germline V gene encodes CDR1 MNHEY and CDR2 SVGEGT. This CDR3 region has 13 residues. CDR3 DNA (partial): TGTGCCAGCTCAGGGGTCAGCCACAATGAC. Its translation is CASSGVSHND. The CDR3 as a whole reads CASSGVSHNDYTF.

Concerning this clone: Read data end 3 residues before the CDR3 end; the end is taken from the germline J gene. The chain links TRBV19 to TRBJ1-1; D not certain. The V end was cut by 6 bases, the J end by 7 bases, with 15 bases between. This CDR3 contains 13 residues. CDR1 is LNHDA, CDR2 SQIVND, per germline (reference sequence). The sequenced CDR3 bases are TGTGCCAGTAGCCTGAGGACTGCGGATGAA. This codes for CASSLRTADE. The whole CDR3 region reads CASSLRTADEAFF.

Here the CDR3 reads CASSEVRGHNEQFF. The sequenced part of the CDR3 DNA is TGTGCCAGCAGTGAAGTCAGGGGGCATAATGAG. The chain joins TRBV2 to TRBJ2-1; 8 nucleotides align to TRBD1. The missing CDR3 end, 3 residues past where the read stops, is filled in from the germline J gene. The CDR3 sequence is 14 residues long. CDR1 is SNHLY and CDR2 is FYNNEI in the germline V gene. V shed 1 base, J shed 7 bases, and the junction held 3 bases outside the gene matches.

Comment on this clone: The CDR3 goes on 3 residues after the read ends, and that part is filled in from the germline J gene. The chain couples TRBV7-3 to TRBJ2-1; the match to TRBD2 covers 7 bases. V shed 5 bases and J 8 bases; nucleotides not matched to a gene: 6. Germline V gives CDR1 SGHTA, CDR2 FQGTGA. The CDR3 spans 13 residues. Here the CDR3 reads CASSPAGPHEQFF. The part of the CDR3 DNA that was read is TGTGCCAGCAGCCCAGCGGGGCCCCATGAG.

Concerning this clone: The sequence runs out 3 residues before the end of the CDR3; the remainder is reconstructed from the germline J gene. This chain links TRBV10-3 with TRBJ2-7, with 8 bases that match TRBD1. After removal of 5 bases from V and 6 bases from J, the junction contained 6 bases not matched to a gene. This CDR3 has 13 amino acids. Germline V CDR1 and CDR2: ENHRY, SYGVKD. The CDR3 loop reads CAISRQGPGEQYF. The sequenced part of the CDR3 DNA is TGTGCCATCAGTAGACAGGGGCCGGGCGAG.

As to this clone: Read sequence stops 3 residues before the CDR3 end, and the germline J gene provides the missing end. V and J are TRBV2 and TRBJ1-2; 9 nucleotides match TRBD1. J was trimmed by 6 bases and V by 4 bases; bases with no gene match: 9. This CDR3 has 15 amino acids. Per germline, CDR1 SNHLY and CDR2 FYNNEI. CDR3 bases read: TGTGCCAGCAGTGGTTTACAGGGGGCTGGTAATGGC. Translation: CASSGLQGAGNG. The complete CDR3 sequence is CASSGLQGAGNGYTF.

In the case of this clone: The CDR3 end is not reached by the read, which stops 3 residues before it; the germline J gene fills it in. This chain links TRBV4-2 with TRBJ2-7, with D unclear. Germline CDR1 LGHNA, CDR2 YNFKEQ. Trimming took off 4 bases at V and 2 bases at J, with 6 bases between the two ends. This CDR3 comprises 12 residues. The DNA read from the CDR3 is TGTGCCAGCAGCCGGGCTACCTACGAG. Translating gives CASSRATYE. The whole CDR3 reads CASSRATYEQYF.

A word on this clone: The CDR3 is cut off 3 residues early in the read; its end comes from the germline J gene. The chain combines TRBV19 with TRBJ1-1; the match to TRBD1 covers 7 bases. The ends lost 7 bases at V and 0 bases at J; junction bases unmatched: 5. The germline CDR1 and CDR2 sequences are LNHDA and SQIVND (reference sequence). The CDR3 has 14 residues. The DNA read from the CDR3 is TGTGCCAGTACCCGGGGACAGATGAACACTGAA. Translation: CASTRGQMNTE. The full CDR3 sequence reads CASTRGQMNTEAFF.

This clone is classed as medium-sized by frequency. The read gets to within 3 residues of the CDR3 end, and the germline J gene fills in the rest. This chain uses TRBV20-1 with TRBJ2-3; 7 bases match TRBD1. CDR3 length: 15 residues. Unmatched junction bases numbered 7, after V lost 3 bases and J lost 1 base. The germline gives CDR1 DFQATT, CDR2 SNEGSKA (reference sequence). The sequenced part of the CDR3 DNA is TGCAGTGCTAGTCCGGAGAGGGGGCGCACAGATACG. This sequence encodes CSASPERGRTDT. The CDR3 reads in full as CSASPERGRTDTQYF.

In the case of this clone: The missing CDR3 end, 3 residues past where the read stops, is filled in from the germline J gene. Within the sample, other DNA sequences also encode this same CDR3. The chain carries TRBV7-9 and TRBJ1-3; D not certain. The V end was cut by 5 bases, the J end by 2 bases, with 10 bases between. CDR1 and CDR2 from the germline V gene are SEHNR and FQNEAQ (reference sequence). The CDR3 is made up of 14 amino acids. CDR3 DNA (partial): TGTGCCAGCAGCCCACAGAAAACTGGAAACACC. Its translation: CASSPQKTGNT. The whole CDR3 sequence reads CASSPQKTGNTIYF.

Turning to this clone: The read ends 3 residues shy of where the CDR3 ends; the end is completed using the germline J gene. The chain employs TRBV19 and TRBJ1-2, with 7 bases aligning to TRBD1. CDR1 LNHDA and CDR2 SQIVND come from the germline V gene (reference sequence). There are 15 residues in the CDR3. The sequenced CDR3 bases are TGTGCCAGTAGTATAGGGGACAGTCGATCCTACGAC. It codes for CASSIGDSRSYD. The entire CDR3 sequence reads CASSIGDSRSYDYTF.

To note about this clone: The read stops 3 residues short of the end of the CDR3; the missing end is completed from the germline J gene. This sequence joins TRBV18 and TRBJ2-2; 9 positions agree with TRBD1. Germline CDR1 KGHSH, CDR2 LQKENI. This CDR3 comprises 14 residues. The CDR3 sequence: CASSPGQGPEKLFF. The CDR3 DNA, read in part, is TGTGCCAGCTCTCCGGGACAGGGTCCTGAAAAG.

With respect to this clone: The read halts 3 residues ahead of the CDR3 end, with the missing end drawn from the germline J gene. The chain recombines TRBV19 with TRBJ1-2; D is perhaps TRBD1 (5 bases). The CDR3 spans 16 residues. CDR1 is LNHDA, CDR2 SQIVND, per germline (reference sequence). CDR3 region: CASSDPGLARRNEYTF. Partial CDR3 DNA: TGTGCCAGTAGCGACCCGGGACTAGCGCGACGCAATGAA.

A note on this clone: Read data end 3 residues before the CDR3 end; the end is taken from the germline J gene. The rearrangement uses TRBV12-3 or TRBV12-4 and TRBJ2-3; tentative D call: TRBD2 (6 bases). Between the trimmed V and J ends, which lost 6 bases and 5 bases, there was a span of 15 bases. The CDR3 consists of 14 residues. CDR3 amino acids: CASRLTSLGDTQYF. The DNA read from the CDR3 is TGTGCCAGCAGGCTGACTAGTCTCGGAGATACG.

As concerns this clone: Read coverage stops 3 residues before the CDR3 terminus; the germline J gene supplies the remainder. V usage is TRBV19 and J usage is TRBJ2-3, with D hard to call. This CDR3 is 14 amino acids long. Germline V gene sequence: CDR1 LNHDA, CDR2 SQIVND (reference sequence). The CDR3 reads CASSIGSRFETQYF. The DNA read from the CDR3 is TGTGCCAGTAGTATAGGTAGCCGATTTGAGACG.

Remarks on this clone: Coverage ceases 3 residues before the CDR3 finishes, and the germline J gene fills in the end. The chain combines TRBV20-1 with TRBJ2-3, with 10 bases that match TRBD2. CDR3 size: 15 residues. CDR1 DFQATT and CDR2 SNEGSKA come from the germline V gene (reference sequence). CDR3 sequence reads: CSAPLLPSGRKTQYF. CDR3 DNA (partial): TGCAGTGCCCCCCTTTTGCCTAGCGGGAGAAAGACG.

As concerns this clone: The sequenced fragment ends 3 residues before the CDR3 boundary, so the rest is inferred from the germline J gene. J is TRBJ1-4 and V is TRBV18; weak D call: TRBD1 (6 bases). V was trimmed by 6 bases and J by 3 bases, leaving 14 bases between them. Per the germline V gene, CDR1 is KGHSH and CDR2 is LQKENI. CDR3 length: 15 residues. The sequenced part of the CDR3 DNA is TGTGCCAGCTCCCCCAACAGGGAGTCTAATGAAAAA. Residues: CASSPNRESNEK. The CDR3 in its entirety is CASSPNRESNEKLFF. The full variable domain, completed using reference TRBV18 and TRBJ1-4, is NAGVMQNPRHLVRRRGQEARLRCSPMKGHSHVYWYRQLPEEGLKFMVYLQKENIIDESGMPKERFSAEFPKEGPSILRIQQVVRGDSAAYFCASSPNRESNEKLFFGSGTQLSVL.

About this clone: The read terminates 3 residues before the CDR3 end, so the remaining end is supplied by the germline J gene. The chain carries TRBV19 and TRBJ2-5; 8 bases match TRBD1. The ends lost 5 bases at V and 0 bases at J; junction bases unmatched: 8. CDR1 is LNHDA and CDR2 is SQIVND in the germline V gene (reference sequence). This CDR3 has 16 residues. CDR3: CASSPRTGTYQETQYF. CDR3 DNA, as far as it was read: TGTGCCAGTAGTCCTCGGACAGGGACGTACCAAGAGACC. The full variable domain, its missing parts supplied by reference TRBV19 and TRBJ2-5, is DGGITQSPKYLFRKEGQNVTLSCEQNLNHDAMYWYRQDPGQGLRLIYYSQIVNDFQKGDIAEGYSVSREKKESFPLTVTSAQKNPTAFYLCASSPRTGTYQETQYFGPGTRLLVL.

Partial CDR3 DNA: TGTGCCAGCAGCCGGGACAGTCCGGGGCAGCCC. Protein sequence: CASSRDSPGQP. In full, the CDR3 reads CASSRDSPGQPQHF. The rearrangement joins TRBV7-9 to TRBJ1-5; 7 nucleotides align to TRBD1. The sequence runs out 3 residues before the end of the CDR3; the remainder is reconstructed from the germline J gene. Unmatched junction bases numbered 8, after V lost 5 bases and J lost 7 bases. CDR1 is SEHNR and CDR2 is FQNEAQ in the germline V gene (reference sequence). This CDR3 is 14 amino acids long.

With respect to this clone: The read terminates 3 residues before the CDR3 end, so the remaining end is supplied by the germline J gene. V gene TRBV27 combines with J gene TRBJ2-3; D may be TRBD2 (6 bases). Per the germline V gene, CDR1 is MNHEY and CDR2 is SMNVEV (reference sequence). This CDR3 spans 18 amino acids. CDR3 region: CASSTLLLGFGGSSAQYF. Incomplete CDR3 DNA: TGTGCCAGCAGTACCCTTTTGTTAGGGTTTGGGGGGTCAAGCGCG.

As concerns this clone: From the germline J gene comes the end of the CDR3, since the read stops 3 residues before it. Different DNA sequences within this sample yield the same CDR3. The chain is built from TRBV18 and TRBJ2-2; 8 bases agree with TRBD1. The germline V gene encodes CDR1 KGHSH and CDR2 LQKENI. J lost 1 base, V lost 2 bases, and 0 bases had no gene match. The CDR3 totals 15 residues. The CDR3 DNA, read in part, is TGTGCCAGCTCACCAGGACAGGGGAACACCGGGGAG. Translation: CASSPGQGNTGE. The CDR3 in its entirety is CASSPGQGNTGELFF.

Comments on this clone: The sequenced fragment ends 3 residues before the CDR3 boundary, so the rest is inferred from the germline J gene. V is TRBV18 and J is TRBJ2-4, with TRBD2 matching 7 bases. Germline values: CDR1 KGHSH, CDR2 LQKENI. The CDR3 is 15 residues long. This CDR3 is CASSPQRDHPYGQYF. The sequenced CDR3 bases are TGTGCCAGCTCACCCCAGCGGGACCACCCCTATGGT.

Notes on this clone: The read ends 3 residues shy of where the CDR3 ends; the end is completed using the germline J gene. This sequence joins TRBV5-1 and TRBJ2-5; 7 bases are a match to TRBD2. From germline, CDR1 is SGHRS and CDR2 YFSETQ. The CDR3 totals 14 residues. V shed 8 bases and J 4 bases; nucleotides not matched to a gene: 11. Partial CDR3 DNA: TGCGCCAGTTCGGGGACTAACATTGGAGAGACC. Encoded protein: CASSGTNIGET. Given in full, the CDR3 is CASSGTNIGETQYF.

A note on this clone: The read falls 3 residues short of the CDR3 end, and the missing part is taken from the germline J gene. This rearrangement joins TRBV6-2 or TRBV6-3 to TRBJ1-5, with D uncertain. V lost 2 bases and J lost 5, with 10 bases in between. Germline values: CDR1 MNHEY, CDR2 SVGEGT. The CDR3 is 14 residues long. The CDR3 sequence: CASSYLAGDQPQHF. The sequenced CDR3 bases are TGTGCCAGCAGTTACCTGGCAGGAGATCAGCCC.

Points on this clone: From the germline J gene comes the end of the CDR3, since the read stops 3 residues before it. V gene TRBV5-1 combines with J gene TRBJ2-4, with D perhaps matching TRBD1 (5 bases). This CDR3 is built from 14 residues. V gave up 0 bases and J gave up 5 bases, with 9 bases separating them. CDR1 is SGHRS, CDR2 YFSETQ, per germline. The CDR3 reads CASSLDDSQNIQYF. The DNA read from the CDR3 is TGCGCCAGCAGCTTGGACGACAGCCAAAACATT.

Details on this clone: With the read ending 3 residues before the CDR3 end, the germline J gene is used to fill in that end. V usage is TRBV11-1 and J usage is TRBJ2-2; 7 positions match TRBD2. Germline CDR1 and CDR2: SGHAT and FQDESV (reference sequence). The CDR3 sequence is 15 residues long. V gave up 5 bases and J gave up 5 bases; unmatched junction bases: 8. Partial CDR3 DNA: TGTGCCAGCAGCCTCGGGGAGGGAAGAACCGGGGAG. Protein: CASSLGEGRTGE. The full CDR3 reads CASSLGEGRTGELFF. Full variable domain (rest looked up from reference TRBV11-1 and TRBJ2-2): EAEVAQSPRYKITEKSQAVAFWCDPISGHATLYWYRQILGQGPELLVQFQDESVVDDSQLPKDRFSAERLKGVDSTLKIQPAELGDSAMYLCASSLGEGRTGELFFGEGSRLTVL.

As regards this clone: The read falls 3 residues short of the CDR3 end, and the missing part is taken from the germline J gene. This rearrangement joins TRBV6-1 to TRBJ2-3, with 13 positions matching TRBD2. J gave up 5 bases and V 0 bases, and 8 bases lay outside the gene matches. This CDR3 comprises 18 residues. Germline assignment: CDR1 MNHNS and CDR2 SASEGT. CDR3 sequence: CASSEARTSGGLRDTQYF. Incomplete CDR3 DNA: TGTGCCAGCAGTGAAGCGAGGACTAGCGGGGGTTTAAGAGATACG.

This CDR3 reads CASSLAQGGHGYTF. The CDR3 DNA, read in part, is TGCGCCAGCAGCTTGGCCCAGGGAGGGCATGGC. The chain carries TRBV5-1 and TRBJ1-2, with D possibly matching TRBD1 (5 bases). The CDR3 goes on 3 residues after the read ends, and that part is filled in from the germline J gene. The V and J ends lost 0 bases and 6 bases respectively, with 12 bases between them. CDR1 and CDR2 from the germline V gene are SGHRS and YFSETQ. The CDR3 has 14 amino acids.